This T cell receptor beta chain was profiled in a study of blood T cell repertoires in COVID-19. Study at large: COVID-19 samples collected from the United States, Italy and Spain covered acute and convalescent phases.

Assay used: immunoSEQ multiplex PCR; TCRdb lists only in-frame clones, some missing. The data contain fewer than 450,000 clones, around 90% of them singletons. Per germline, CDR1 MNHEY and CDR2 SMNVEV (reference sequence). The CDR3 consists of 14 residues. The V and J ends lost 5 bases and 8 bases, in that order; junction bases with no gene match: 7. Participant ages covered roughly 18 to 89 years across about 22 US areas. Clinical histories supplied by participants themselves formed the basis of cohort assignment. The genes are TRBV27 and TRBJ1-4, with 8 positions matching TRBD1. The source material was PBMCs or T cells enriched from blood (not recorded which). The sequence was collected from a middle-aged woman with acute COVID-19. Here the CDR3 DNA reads TGTGCCAGCAGTCCCCAGGGGGCTAGAGAAAAACTGTTTTTT. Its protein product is CASSPQGAREKLFF.